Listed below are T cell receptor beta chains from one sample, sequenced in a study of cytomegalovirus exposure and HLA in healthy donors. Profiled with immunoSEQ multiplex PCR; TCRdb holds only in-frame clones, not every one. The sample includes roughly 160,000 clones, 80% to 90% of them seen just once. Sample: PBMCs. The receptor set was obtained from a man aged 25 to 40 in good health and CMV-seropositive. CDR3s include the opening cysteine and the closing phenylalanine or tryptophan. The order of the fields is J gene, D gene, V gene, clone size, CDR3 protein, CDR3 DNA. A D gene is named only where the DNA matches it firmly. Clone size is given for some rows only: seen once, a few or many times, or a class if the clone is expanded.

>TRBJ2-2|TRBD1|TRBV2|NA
CASTGGTGGSGELFF
TGTGCCAGCACAGGCGGGACAGGGGGGAGCGGGGAGCTGTTTTTT
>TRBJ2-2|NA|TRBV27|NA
CASSLGSYDGELFF
TGTGCCAGCAGTTTAGGTTCCTACGACGGGGAGCTGTTTTTT
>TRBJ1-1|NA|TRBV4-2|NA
CASLRTGDANTEAFF
TGTGCCAGCTTGCGGACGGGGGATGCGAACACTGAAGCTTTCTTT
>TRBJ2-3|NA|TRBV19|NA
CASSIGGLKGTDTQYF
TGTGCCAGTAGTATAGGGGGCTTGAAAGGCACAGATACGCAGTATTTT
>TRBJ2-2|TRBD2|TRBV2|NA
CASSEVAGEKTVAGELFF
TGTGCCAGCAGTGAGGTAGCGGGAGAGAAGACGGTAGCCGGGGAGCTGTTTTTT
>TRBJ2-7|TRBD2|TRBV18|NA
CASSPGTSAAYEQYF
TGTGCCAGCTCGCCGGGGACTAGCGCCGCCTACGAGCAGTACTTC
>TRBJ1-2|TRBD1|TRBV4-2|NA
CASSPQGDRGSGYTF
TGTGCCAGCAGCCCGCAAGGGGACAGGGGGTCAGGCTACACCTTC
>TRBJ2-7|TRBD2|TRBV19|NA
CASSIRGSGTSYEQYF
TGTGCCAGTAGTATAAGGGGTAGCGGGACCTCCTACGAGCAGTACTTC
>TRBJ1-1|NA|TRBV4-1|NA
CASSQVLREIRNTEAFF
TGCGCCAGCAGCCAAGTTCTCAGGGAAATAAGGAACACTGAAGCTTTCTTT
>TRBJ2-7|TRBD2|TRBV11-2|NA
CASSSLISFSGRAYEQYF
TGTGCCAGCAGCTCTCTTATTAGTTTTAGCGGGAGGGCCTACGAGCAGTACTTC
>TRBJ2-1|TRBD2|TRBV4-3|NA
CASSQVQAGEEIEQFF
TGCGCCAGCAGCCAAGTCCAAGCGGGAGAGGAGATAGAACAGTTCTTC
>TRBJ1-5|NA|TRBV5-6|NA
CASSSRYVQPQHF
TGTGCCAGCAGCTCCCGGTACGTCCAGCCCCAGCATTTT
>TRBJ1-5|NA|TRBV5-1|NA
CASSSGQGPGQPQHF
TGCGCCAGCAGCTCGGGTCAGGGGCCCGGTCAGCCCCAGCATTTT
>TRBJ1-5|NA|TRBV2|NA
CAAGRSRYQPQHF
TGTGCCGCGGGAAGGAGTCGGTATCAGCCCCAGCATTTT
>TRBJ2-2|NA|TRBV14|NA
CASSAQQATGELFF
TGTGCCAGCAGCGCCCAACAGGCCACCGGGGAGCTGTTTTTT
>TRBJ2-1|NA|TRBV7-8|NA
CASSPLALANNEQFF
TGTGCCAGCAGCCCCCTTGCCCTAGCAAACAATGAGCAGTTCTTC
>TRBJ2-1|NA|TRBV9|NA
CASSGTGYNEQFF
TGTGCCAGCAGCGGGACGGGGTACAATGAGCAGTTCTTC
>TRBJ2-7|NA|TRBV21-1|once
CASSLHSREWYEQYF
TGTGCCAGCAGCCTACATTCGCGGGAGTGGTACGAGCAGTACTTC
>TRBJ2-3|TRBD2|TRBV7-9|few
CASSGNLLAGVRDTQYF
TGTGCCAGCAGCGGGAACCTACTAGCGGGAGTACGAGATACGCAGTATTTT
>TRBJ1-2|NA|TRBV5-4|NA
CASSFGFPEGGYTF
TGTGCCAGCAGCTTCGGGTTCCCCGAGGGTGGCTACACCTTC
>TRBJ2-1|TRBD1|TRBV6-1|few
CASSAYLGQRTNEQFF
TGTGCCAGCAGTGCCTATCTGGGACAGCGGACCAATGAGCAGTTCTTC
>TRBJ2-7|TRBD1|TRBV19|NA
CASSGTGYHEQYF
TGTGCCAGTAGCGGGACAGGGTATCACGAGCAGTACTTC
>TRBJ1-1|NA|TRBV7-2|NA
CASSPRHDTEAFF
TGTGCCAGCAGCCCTCGACACGACACTGAAGCTTTCTTT
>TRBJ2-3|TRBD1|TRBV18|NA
CASSPPGQETQYF
TGTGCCAGCTCACCACCGGGACAGGAAACGCAGTATTTT
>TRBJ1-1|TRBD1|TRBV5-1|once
CASSLDRGLKNTEAFF
TGCGCCAGCAGCTTGGACAGGGGCCTAAAGAACACTGAAGCTTTCTTT
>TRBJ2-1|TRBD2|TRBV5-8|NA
CASSLLSGKGPRADEQFF
TGTGCCAGCAGCTTGCTAAGCGGGAAAGGCCCGAGGGCCGATGAGCAGTTCTTC
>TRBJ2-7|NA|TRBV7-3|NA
CASSLTRTVYEQYF
TGTGCCAGCAGCTTAACCCGGACAGTCTACGAGCAGTACTTC
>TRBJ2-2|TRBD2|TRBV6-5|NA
CASSRGGPNTGELFF
TGTGCCTCCTCCCGGGGGGGCCCGAACACCGGGGAGCTGTTTTTT
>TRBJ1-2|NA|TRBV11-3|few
CASSPGGGPGVYGYTF
TGTGCCAGCAGCCCTGGTGGGGGCCCCGGAGTCTATGGCTACACCTTC
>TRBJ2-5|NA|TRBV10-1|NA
CASRHRYQETQYF
TGCGCCAGCAGACACAGATACCAAGAGACCCAGTACTTC
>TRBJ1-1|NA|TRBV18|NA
CASSRQRNTEAFF
TGTGCCAGCTCACGACAGAGGAACACTGAAGCTTTCTTT
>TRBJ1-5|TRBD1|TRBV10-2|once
CASSESTGLGNQPQHF
TGCGCCAGCAGTGAGTCGACAGGGTTGGGCAATCAGCCCCAGCATTTT
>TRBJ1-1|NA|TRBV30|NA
CAWSVQDTEAFF
TGTGCCTGGAGTGTACAGGACACTGAAGCTTTCTTT
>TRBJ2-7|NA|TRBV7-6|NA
CASSLGGSSSYEQYF
TGTGCCAGCAGCTTAGGCGGGTCGAGCTCCTACGAGCAGTACTTC
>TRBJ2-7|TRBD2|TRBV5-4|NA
CASSPRAGGSSFTYEQYF
TGTGCCAGCAGCCCCCGTGCGGGAGGCTCGTCCTTTACCTACGAGCAGTACTTC
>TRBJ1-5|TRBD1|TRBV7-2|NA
CASRQQGAGNQPQHF
TGTGCCAGCAGACAACAGGGGGCTGGGAATCAGCCCCAGCATTTT
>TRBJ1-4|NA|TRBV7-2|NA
CASSLSGGSLEKLFF
TGTGCCAGCAGCTTATCGGGGGGGTCGTTGGAAAAACTGTTTTTT
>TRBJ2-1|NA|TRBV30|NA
CAWTLKLSYNEQFF
TGTGCCTGGACCCTTAAGCTCTCCTACAATGAGCAGTTCTTC
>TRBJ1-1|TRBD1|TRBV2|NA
CASSERTGGTEAFF
TGTGCCAGCAGTGAAAGGACAGGGGGTACTGAAGCTTTCTTT
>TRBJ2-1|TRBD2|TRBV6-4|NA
CASREREVYYNEQFF
TGTGCCAGCAGGGAGCGGGAGGTGTACTACAATGAGCAGTTCTTC
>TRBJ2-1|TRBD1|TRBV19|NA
CASRDLGQGARGGQFF
TGTGCCAGTAGAGATTTGGGACAGGGGGCGCGGGGGGGTCAGTTCTTC
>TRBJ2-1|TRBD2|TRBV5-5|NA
CASSPFGTSGTYNEQFF
TGTGCCAGCAGCCCCTTCGGGACTAGCGGGACCTACAATGAGCAGTTCTTC
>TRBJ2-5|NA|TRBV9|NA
CASSQQDGETQYF
TGTGCCAGCAGCCAACAGGATGGTGAGACCCAGTACTTC
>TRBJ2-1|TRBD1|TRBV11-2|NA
CASSAGTADYNEQFF
TGTGCCAGCAGCGCCGGGACAGCGGATTACAATGAGCAGTTCTTC
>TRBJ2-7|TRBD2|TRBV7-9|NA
CSSSHGLAGQPYEQYF
TGTTCCAGCAGCCACGGACTAGCGGGACAACCCTACGAGCAGTACTTC
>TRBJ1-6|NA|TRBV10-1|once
CASPPGKCSPLHF
TGCGCCTCCCCGCCAGGGAAGTGTTCACCCCTCCACTTT
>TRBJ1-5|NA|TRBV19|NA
CASSIVPNQPQHF
TGTGCCAGTAGTATAGTCCCGAATCAGCCCCAGCATTTT
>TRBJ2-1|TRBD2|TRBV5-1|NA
CASSLGLAEFYNEQFF
TGCGCCAGCAGCCTGGGACTAGCGGAATTCTACAATGAGCAGTTCTTC
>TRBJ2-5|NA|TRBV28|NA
CASSPFPPHQETQYF
TGTGCCAGCAGCCCTTTTCCCCCCCACCAAGAGACCCAGTACTTC
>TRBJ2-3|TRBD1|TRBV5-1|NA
CASSPGTGADTQYF
TGCGCCAGCAGCCCTGGGACAGGGGCAGATACGCAGTATTTT
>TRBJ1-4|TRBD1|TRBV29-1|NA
CSVVDRGLDEKLFF
TGCAGCGTCGTAGACAGGGGGCTAGACGAAAAACTGTTTTTT
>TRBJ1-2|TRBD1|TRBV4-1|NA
CASSQLTGQGNYGYTF
TGCGCCAGCAGCCAACTAACGGGACAGGGAAACTATGGCTACACCTTC
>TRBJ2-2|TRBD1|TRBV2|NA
CASSWDRGTGELFF
TGTGCCAGCAGTTGGGACAGGGGAACCGGGGAGCTGTTTTTT
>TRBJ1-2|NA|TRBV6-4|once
CASSPDRTSNYGYTF
TGTGCCAGCAGCCCGGACAGAACCTCTAACTATGGCTACACCTTC